This T cell receptor (beta chain) was found in a study of blood T cells in healthy people across ages (dated by TCRdb to between 2014 and 2016). For context, the study as a whole: Template switching captured roughly one uniquely barcoded TCR beta cDNA molecule per two T cells in model experiments. The donors were split into four age groups: young (average around 15 years), middle-aged (around 40), aged (62) and long-lived (approximately 80). To track age-related changes in TCR beta repertoire diversity, the study relied on deep sequencing normalized with unique cDNA molecular identifiers. Two additional independent replicas of 1 million unique cDNA reads from the same blood draw were analyzed for two donors (one aged 18 to 30 and one aged 80 or older). To avoid experimental bias, donors of different ages were randomly spread across the sequencing lanes.

This clonotype appeared a few times. This clone's antigen is unknown. No base quality information exists; no much larger clone differs at one position. The approximately 39 donors, aged roughly 6 to 90 years, were systemically healthy Caucasian individuals from Russia. Each donor gave ten milliliters of peripheral blood, collected into EDTA-treated Vacutainer tubes. Ficoll-Paque density-gradient centrifugation was used to isolate PBMCs, with at least 6 million obtained per sample. Total RNA, at least 6 micrograms per sample, was extracted from PBMCs with Trizol reagent. For every donor, an aliquot of PBMCs went through flow cytometry to measure the percentages of naive CD45RAhigh/CD27high T cells. Libraries came from 5' RACE. The instrument was an Illumina HiSeq 2500. A second PCR of roughly 7 to 11 cycles was performed with a sample-barcoded 5' primer and a J-beta primer mix. Each TCR beta cDNA molecule received a unique molecular identifier from a template-switch 5' adaptor carrying 12 random nucleotides. Each sample yielded at least 2.5 million CDR3-containing paired-end reads. First-strand cDNA was synthesized from all RNA with the Mint cDNA synthesis kit, primed by a TRBC-specific oligonucleotide. All cDNA was treated with uracil-DNA glycosylase and then went through a first 18-cycle PCR with the universal primers M1SS and BC2_uni_R. On the study's bioinformatics: Each sample was normalized by randomly selecting 1 million high-quality reads, each carrying a distinct molecular identifier. Reads sharing molecular identifiers were discarded rather than binned into consensus sequences. MiTCR, with a Q25 quality threshold and the strictest error-elimination algorithm, was used for CDR3 identification, clonotype clustering and error correction. A nonparametric unseen species model using Euler transformation provided a lower-bound estimate of total TCR beta diversity. TCRdb trimmed the raw reads at Q25, called clones with MiXCR and kept productive beta chains. Identical CDR3 proteins give one entry, which carries the most common genes and DNA. These V and J calls are TCRdb output, not the study's own analysis. This sample gives some 900,000 distinct CDR3 sequences in total; around 49% of them show up just once. The top ten clones comprise 13% of the sample.

What the work shows at the level of the full study, not this receptor alone: The percentage of naive T cells measured by flow cytometry correlated strongly with observed TCR beta diversity. Estimates of total diversity based on one million sequenced T cells were considered lower bounds and underestimates. Since profiling was done on bulk unsorted PBMCs, naive and antigen-experienced compartments could not be conclusively compared. The long-lived group showed more naive CD4+ T cells, fewer expanded clones and increased TCR diversity than the aged group, suggesting age selection. Observed TCR beta diversity per million T cells fell roughly linearly with age, and a significant reduction was already apparent by age roughly 40. Donor CMV infection status was unknown, potentially confounding age-related changes in expanded clonotypes.

This TCR was sampled from a young man in good health. The sequencing input was blood.

The CDR3 protein is CASSVDVLNEQYF. In nucleotides, the sequence is TGTGCCAGCAGCGTAGATGTACTTAATGAGCAGTACTTC. The chain is made from TRBV9 and TRBJ2-5, with no reliable assignment of the D segment. From the germline V gene, CDR1 is SGDLS and CDR2 is YYNGEE. The CDR3 covers 13 residues, taking in both the cysteine and the phenylalanine. Only the CDR3 part of the read is kept: 39 bases, read in frame from the first base. The junction shows trimming of 0 bases on V and 11 bases on J, plus 14 bases between the germline ends.